These 26 T cell receptor beta chains were sequenced from one sample in a study of blood T cell repertoires in COVID-19. Measured with immunoSEQ multiplex PCR; TCRdb has only the in-frame clones, and not every one. The sample shows roughly 30,000 clones, about 80% of them seen only once. What was sequenced was peripheral blood. Receptors originate from a man aged 70-80 years with acute or convalescent COVID-19.

This clone is a singleton in its sample. The chain recombines TRBV4-2 with TRBJ2-7, with unresolved D. The CDR3 has 13 amino acids. Germline CDR1 LGHNA, CDR2 YNFKEQ. The germline V and J ends were trimmed by 4 bases and 4 bases, with 11 bases remaining between them. The CDR3 reads CASSPNRFYEQYF. The CDR3 bases are TGTGCCAGCAGCCCCAACCGGTTTTACGAGCAGTACTTC.

This clone was counted only a few times. The CDR3 DNA is TGTGCCAGTTCCCCCCGAGGGGGGGGACGCCAAGAGACCCAGTACTTC. This gives the protein CASSPRGGGRQETQYF. The chain has TRBV19 and TRBJ2-5, with a tentative D call TRBD2 (7 bases). The CDR3 is 16 residues long. The V end lost 8 bases, the J end lost 1 base, and 20 bases lay between the germline ends. Germline V gene sequence: CDR1 LNHDA, CDR2 SQIVND (reference sequence).

The chain is built from TRBV6-2 or TRBV6-3 and TRBJ1-2; D gene ambiguous. The CDR3 is 13 residues long. The V gene's germline CDR1 is MNHEY and CDR2 SVGEGT. V lost 2 bases and J lost 2, with 6 bases in between. The CDR3 DNA follows: TGTGCCAGCAGTTACGCCCAGAACTATGGCTACACCTTC. It encodes CASSYAQNYGYTF.

The V call is TRBV29-1, the J call TRBJ2-1, with 8 bases fitting TRBD2. The CDR3 is 15 amino acids. Unmatched junction bases numbered 10, after V lost 5 bases and J lost 4 bases. Germline lookup yields CDR1 SQVTM and CDR2 ANQGSEA. The CDR3 sequence: CSVYPGLEFYNEQFF. CDR3 nucleotide sequence: TGCAGCGTTTATCCGGGACTAGAGTTTTACAATGAGCAGTTCTTC.

This clone was recorded a few times. The V call is TRBV4-1, the J call TRBJ2-7; the match to TRBD1 covers 8 bases. There are 13 residues in the CDR3. Germline CDR1 MGHRA, CDR2 YSYEKL. V was pared by 6 bases and J by 5 bases, with 6 bases of the junction left unmatched. The CDR3 reads CASRRTGSHEQYF. CDR3 coding DNA: TGCGCCAGCAGGCGGACAGGGTCCCACGAGCAGTACTTC.

The chain combines TRBV7-2 with TRBJ2-7, with 7 nucleotides matching TRBD1. This CDR3 has 14 amino acids. Germline V gives CDR1 SGHTA, CDR2 FQGNSA. Trimming cost V 1 base and J 3 bases; bases outside gene matches: 3. This CDR3 reads CASSLVQGVYEQYF. The CDR3, as DNA: TGTGCCAGCAGCTTAGTCCAGGGGGTCTACGAGCAGTACTTC. The full variable domain, with the rest looked up from reference TRBV7-2 and TRBJ2-7, is GAGVSQSPSNKVTEKGKDVELRCDPISGHTALYWYRQSLGQGLEFLIYFQGNSAPDKSGLPSDRFSAERTGGSVSTLTIQRTQQEDSAVYLCASSLVQGVYEQYFGPGTRLTVT.

This clone was found a few times. The chain uses TRBV4-3 and TRBJ2-6; TRBD1 might be the D (6 bases). Trimming removed 1 base at V and 8 bases at J, with 12 bases between. CDR3 size: 15 residues. The germline V gene has CDR1 LGHNA and CDR2 YSLEER. As DNA, the CDR3 is TGCGCCAGCAGCCAAGGAGGGGGTGGAACCAACGTCCTGACTTTC. Protein product: CASSQGGGGTNVLTF.

The gene calls are TRBV11-2 and TRBJ1-4; 9 bases map to TRBD1. V was pared by 3 bases and J by 8 bases, with 4 bases of the junction left unmatched. CDR3 length: 14 residues. Germline V gene sequence: CDR1 SGHAT, CDR2 FQNNGV. The CDR3 coding sequence is TGTGCCAGCAGCTTTACAGGGGGCGGGGAAAAACTGTTTTTT. Translated, it gives CASSFTGGGEKLFF.

V usage is TRBV27 and J usage is TRBJ1-5, with a weak D call TRBD1 (6 bases). Deletions cut 5 bases from V and 4 bases from J, with 15 bases between. Germline CDR1 is MNHEY and CDR2 is SMNVEV (reference sequence). The length of the CDR3 is 15 residues. CDR3 loop: CASSPIGTNNQPQHF. In DNA form, the CDR3 reads TGTGCCAGCAGTCCCATAGGGACAAATAATCAGCCCCAGCATTTT.

The chain carries TRBV5-1 and TRBJ1-1; D call uncertain. This CDR3 contains 15 residues. Germline assignment: CDR1 SGHRS and CDR2 YFSETQ. V was clipped by 0 bases and J by 5 bases, with 14 bases between them. CDR3 nucleotide sequence: TGCGCCAGCAGCTTGGAGGTCGGGAGGTTGACTGAAGCTTTCTTT. Translating it yields CASSLEVGRLTEAFF.

The chain joins TRBV7-3 to TRBJ1-2; D uncertain. Trimming removed 4 bases at V and 5 bases at J, with 20 bases between. The germline V gene has CDR1 SGHTA and CDR2 FQGTGA. This CDR3 spans 16 amino acids. Here the CDR3 DNA reads TGTGCCAGCAGCTGGGAGGCTCAGGTTAACCGTTATGGCTACACCTTC. Encoded protein: CASSWEAQVNRYGYTF.

The chain joins TRBV7-7 to TRBJ2-2; 7 nucleotides match TRBD1. Trimming cost V 4 bases and J 8 bases; bases outside gene matches: 4. This CDR3 has 13 amino acids. Germline CDR1 SSHAT, CDR2 FNYEAQ (reference sequence). CDR3 region: CASSSDRAGELFF. The CDR3 bases are TGTGCCAGCAGCTCTGACAGGGCTGGGGAGCTGTTTTTT.

This chain connects TRBV12-3 or TRBV12-4 to TRBJ2-1, with D perhaps matching TRBD2 (5 bases). The CDR3 length is 13 residues. Trimming pared 5 bases from V and 9 bases from J, leaving 14 bases between. The CDR3 loop reads CASSLKADFEQFF. The CDR3 bases are TGTGCCAGCAGTCTCAAGGCGGACTTTGAGCAGTTCTTC.

This chain uses TRBV5-8 with TRBJ1-5; D is unresolved. Deletions cut 1 base from V and 6 bases from J, with 14 bases between. This CDR3 contains 15 residues. CDR1 is SGHTS and CDR2 is YDEGEE in the germline V gene. DNA for the CDR3: TGTGCCAGCAGCTTGATGGACGGGGTCGGTCAGCCCCAGCATTTT. This translates into CASSLMDGVGQPQHF.

V usage is TRBV30 and J usage is TRBJ1-1, with D maybe TRBD1 (6 bases). CDR1 and CDR2 (germline): GTSNPN, SVGIG (reference sequence). The V gene lost 5 bases and the J gene lost 11 bases, with 21 bases spanning the gap. The CDR3 is 13 amino acids. CDR3 in amino acids: CAWLTLDSRTAFF. Here the CDR3 DNA reads TGTGCCTGGCTGACTCTGGACAGTAGAACGGCTTTCTTT.

This chain links TRBV10-3 with TRBJ2-3, with 12 positions matching TRBD2. The CDR3 extends over 16 amino acids. With V trimmed by 6 bases and J by 5 bases, 9 bases remained unmatched. The germline gives CDR1 ENHRY, CDR2 SYGVKD. This CDR3 reads CAISSSTSGSGDTQYF. CDR3 nucleotide sequence: TGTGCCATCAGCTCATCGACTAGCGGGAGTGGAGATACGCAGTATTTT.

The count of this clone is one. This chain uses TRBV9 with TRBJ2-7, with 7 bases fitting TRBD2. Germline V gene sequence: CDR1 SGDLS, CDR2 YYNGEE. V shed 0 bases and J 5 bases; nucleotides not matched to a gene: 17. The CDR3 loop spans 18 amino acids. The CDR3 is CASSVGGASGRVGDEQYF. The CDR3 bases are TGTGCCAGCAGCGTAGGAGGAGCTAGCGGACGAGTCGGGGACGAGCAGTACTTC.

The V call is TRBV6-2 or TRBV6-3, the J call TRBJ2-1; weak D call: TRBD1 (6 bases). Germline V gives CDR1 MNHEY, CDR2 SVGEGT. This CDR3 region has 13 residues. Trimming removed 0 bases at V and 15 bases at J, with 15 bases between. CDR3 nucleotides: TGTGCCAGCAGTTACTCGAACAGGGCGTATGCGTTCTTC. It is translated as CASSYSNRAYAFF.

The chain employs TRBV30 and TRBJ1-3, with 7 bases fitting TRBD1. V lost 0 bases, J lost 4 bases, and 3 bases stayed unmatched. This CDR3 is built from 14 residues. The germline CDR1 and CDR2 sequences are GTSNPN and SVGIG (reference sequence). The CDR3 sequence: CAWSVWDSGNTIYF. The CDR3 region has the DNA TGTGCCTGGAGTGTGTGGGACAGCGGAAACACCATATATTTT.

The genes are TRBV7-3 and TRBJ1-1; TRBD1 agrees at 7 bases. The V gene's germline CDR1 is SGHTA and CDR2 FQGTGA. V dropped 0 bases and J dropped 6; count of bases not matched to a gene: 7. The CDR3 consists of 15 residues. The CDR3: CASSLTSGGISEAFF. The CDR3 nucleotides are TGTGCCAGCAGCTTAACTTCAGGGGGTATCTCTGAAGCTTTCTTT. Based on the CDR3 plus reference TRBV7-3 and TRBJ1-1, the full variable domain is GAGVSQTPSNKVTEKGKYVELRCDPISGHTALYWYRQSLGQGPEFLIYFQGTGAADDSGLPNDRFFAVRPEGSVSTLKIQRTERGDSAVYLCASSLTSGGISEAFFGQGTRLTVV.

The CDR3: CASSWGAEAFF. The CDR3 DNA reads as TGTGCCAGCAGTTGGGGGGCTGAAGCTTTCTTT. The genes are TRBV6-5 and TRBJ1-1, with D perhaps TRBD1 (5 bases). Germline CDR1 is MNHEY and CDR2 is SVGAGI. The CDR3 contains 11 residues. V shed 4 bases and J shed 6 bases, with 6 bases lying between them.

The CDR3 region has the DNA TGTGCCAGCAGTTACCAGGTAGGCGATGAGCAGTTCTTC. Its protein product is CASSYQVGDEQFF. This sequence joins TRBV6-5 and TRBJ2-1; D call uncertain. V gave up 2 bases and J gave up 8 bases, with 10 bases separating them. Germline loops: CDR1 MNHEY, CDR2 SVGAGI. This CDR3 is 13 amino acids long.

This clone was seen only a few times. J is TRBJ1-2 and V is TRBV29-1, with 8 positions matching TRBD1. This CDR3 spans 16 amino acids. V lost 6 bases, J lost 5 bases, and 17 bases stayed unmatched. Germline CDR1 SQVTM, CDR2 ANQGSEA. CDR3 in DNA: TGCAGCGTGGACAAAGCCCGGGACAGGCTTAGGTATGGCTACACCTTC. It translates to CSVDKARDRLRYGYTF.

The V call is TRBV19, the J call TRBJ1-5; no reliable D call. CDR1 LNHDA and CDR2 SQIVND come from the germline V gene (reference sequence). V dropped 3 bases and J dropped 6 bases, with 6 bases sitting between them. The CDR3 is made up of 12 amino acids. DNA of the CDR3: TGTGCCAGTAGTATTAGTGGTCAGCCCCAGCATTTT. It codes for CASSISGQPQHF.

This chain connects TRBV28 to TRBJ1-1; weak D call: TRBD1 (6 bases). The CDR3 sequence is 14 residues long. V was clipped by 8 bases and J by 6 bases, with 19 bases between them. Germline V gives CDR1 MDHEN, CDR2 SYDVKM. In DNA, the CDR3 is TGTGCCAGCGCTGGGGGCGCGCGGTTCGCTGAAGCTTTCTTT. Its translation: CASAGGARFAEAFF.

This clone appeared a few times. The V and J genes are TRBV29-1 and TRBJ2-5; TRBD2 is a possible D gene (5 bases). CDR1 and CDR2 from the germline V gene are SQVTM and ANQGSEA. Trimming stripped 3 bases from V and 2 bases from J, with 10 bases between. The CDR3 is made up of 13 amino acids. The DNA of the CDR3 is TGCAGCGTTGATCTAGCCTCTCAAGAGACCCAGTACTTC. Amino acids: CSVDLASQETQYF. The full variable domain, completed using reference TRBV29-1 and TRBJ2-5, is SAVISQKPSRDICQRGTSLTIQCQVDSQVTMMFWYRQQPGQSLTLIATANQGSEATYESGFVIDKFPISRPNLTFSTLTVSNMSPEDSSIYLCSVDLASQETQYFGPGTRLLVL.